Following are 29 T cell receptor beta chains from one sample sequenced in a study of blood T cell repertoires in COVID-19. The repertoire was sequenced with immunoSEQ multiplex PCR; TCRdb's copy has only in-frame clones and lacks some. The table records roughly 380,000 clones, around 87% of them present only once. The specimen sequenced was PBMCs or T cells enriched from blood (not recorded which). The receptor set was obtained from a man younger than 45 who had recovered from COVID-19.

V is TRBV12-3 or TRBV12-4 and J is TRBJ2-7; possibly TRBD1 for D (5 bases). Trimming shortened V by 0 bases and J by 6 bases, and 9 bases separated the two germline ends. This CDR3 comprises 13 residues. The CDR3 is CASSLARVGEQYF. CDR3 sequence (DNA): TGTGCCAGCAGTTTAGCCAGGGTCGGCGAGCAGTACTTC.

The chain carries TRBV18 and TRBJ2-2, with D perhaps TRBD2 (5 bases). Trimming pared 5 bases from V and 6 bases from J, leaving 10 bases between. The CDR3 sequence is 13 residues long. Germline CDR1 reads KGHSH; CDR2 reads LQKENI. DNA for the CDR3: TGTGCCAGCTCAGATACTAGAGCCGGGGAGCTGTTTTTT. Amino acid sequence: CASSDTRAGELFF.

J is TRBJ1-6 and V is TRBV27; 9 bases map to TRBD1. The trim removed 0 bases at V and 5 bases at J, leaving 5 bases unmatched. CDR1 and CDR2 from the germline V gene are MNHEY and SMNVEV (reference sequence). The CDR3 has 17 amino acids. CDR3 DNA: TGTGCCAGCAGTTTATCGGGTACAGGGGGCAATAATTCACCCCTCCACTTT. Encoded protein: CASSLSGTGGNNSPLHF.

The V call is TRBV10-3, the J call TRBJ1-3; 7 bases map to TRBD1. Looked up from germline, CDR1 is ENHRY and CDR2 is SYGVKD. The V segment lost 10 bases and the J segment 2 bases; nucleotides outside the gene matches: 5. The CDR3 spans 13 residues. The CDR3 reads CATRTGAGNTIYF. CDR3 DNA sequence: TGTGCCACCCGAACAGGGGCTGGAAACACCATATATTTT.

Turning to this clone: The sample has other DNA sequences that encode this CDR3 too. The chain is built from TRBV30 and TRBJ1-5; TRBD1 might be the D (6 bases). V was shortened by 3 bases and J by 6 bases, with 12 bases between the two germline ends. The CDR3 totals 13 residues. CDR1 is GTSNPN and CDR2 is SVGIG in the germline V gene (reference sequence). CDR3 residues: CAWSAQGSQPQHF. CDR3 DNA sequence: TGTGCCTGGAGCGCTCAGGGGAGTCAGCCCCAGCATTTT.

The chain uses TRBV27 and TRBJ2-3; 10 bases align to TRBD2. In germline, CDR1 is MNHEY, CDR2 SMNVEV (reference sequence). V lost 9 bases and J lost 3; bases outside the gene matches: 12. This CDR3 comprises 16 residues. The CDR3 DNA reads TGTGCCAGTTTTCCCCTGGGTAGCGGGGGGACAGATACGCAGTATTTT. Translation: CASFPLGSGGTDTQYF.

V usage is TRBV19 and J usage is TRBJ1-2; 7 bases agree with TRBD1. Germline CDR1 and CDR2: LNHDA and SQIVND (reference sequence). J lost 7 bases, V lost 11 bases, and 10 bases had no gene match. The CDR3 consists of 12 residues. CDR3 sequence reads: CASRTGGFGYTF. The DNA of the CDR3 is TGTGCCTCCCGGACAGGTGGTTTTGGCTACACCTTC.

The CDR3 protein is CASSRTSGGSSSYNEQFF. The CDR3 DNA follows: TGCGCCAGCTCTCGGACTAGCGGGGGCTCAAGCTCCTACAATGAGCAGTTCTTC. This sequence joins TRBV4-3 and TRBJ2-1, with 13 bases matching TRBD2. CDR3 size: 18 residues. Germline values: CDR1 LGHNA, CDR2 YSLEER. Losses at the gene ends were 8 bases for V and 0 bases for J; bases not matched to a gene: 10.

The V call is TRBV21-1, the J call TRBJ1-3; the table's D call TRBD1 went unverified against the DNA. TRBV21-1 is reported as a pseudogene. The CDR3 extends over 18 amino acids. CDR3 coding DNA: TGTGCCAGCAGCACTAAAGGTCGGGGACAGGGAGCTGGAAACACCATATATTTT. It specifies CASSTKGRGQGAGNTIYF.

V and J are TRBV5-8 and TRBJ1-2; 8 bases line up with TRBD1. The V gene's germline CDR1 is SGHTS and CDR2 YDEGEE. There are 14 residues in the CDR3. J gave up 8 bases and V 4 bases, and 10 bases lay outside the gene matches. In DNA form, the CDR3 reads TGTGCCAGCAGCCCCTACAGGGGGAGAGGAGGCTACACCTTC. This gives the protein CASSPYRGRGGYTF.

The genes are TRBV6-1 and TRBJ2-7; 7 bases match TRBD2. The CDR3 has 15 amino acids. Germline-derived CDR1 and CDR2 are MNHNS and SASEGT. Trimming at V came to 1 base and at J to 4 bases, leaving 7 bases not matched to a gene. The CDR3 DNA follows: TGTGCCAGCAGTGAAGAGGGGCGGGGGAGGTACGAGCAGTACTTC. Amino acid sequence: CASSEEGRGRYEQYF.

This sequence joins TRBV19 and TRBJ1-3; D is ambiguous. Germline CDR1 reads LNHDA; CDR2 reads SQIVND (reference sequence). The CDR3 is 12 residues long. Trimming removed 8 bases from V and 3 bases from J, with 8 bases in between. CDR3 DNA: TGTGCCAGTCAGCGGGATGGAAACACCATATATTTT. Translating it yields CASQRDGNTIYF.

The chain joins TRBV10-3 to TRBJ2-7; TRBD1 matches at 7 bases. V shed 6 bases and J 6 bases; nucleotides not matched to a gene: 5. The V gene's germline CDR1 is ENHRY and CDR2 SYGVKD. The CDR3 covers 12 residues. The DNA for the CDR3 is TGTGCCATCAGAATGACAGGGTCCGAGCAGTACTTC. It specifies CAIRMTGSEQYF.

This clone has more than one count but fewer than ten. This sequence joins TRBV6-5 and TRBJ1-6; tentative D call: TRBD1 (6 bases). The germline CDR1 and CDR2 sequences are MNHEY and SVGAGI. V was shortened by 5 bases and J by 8 bases, with 16 bases between the two germline ends. The CDR3 has 15 residues. This chain's CDR3 is CASSQTGTSDSPLHF. CDR3 in DNA: TGTGCCAGCAGTCAAACCGGGACATCAGATTCACCCCTCCACTTT.

The chain uses TRBV6-2 or TRBV6-3 and TRBJ2-7; 8 bases match TRBD1. This CDR3 region has 17 residues. V lost 2 bases and J lost 3; bases outside the gene matches: 12. Germline V gene sequence: CDR1 MNHEY, CDR2 SVGEGT. CDR3 in amino acids: CASSYDIRVGQVYEQYF. The CDR3 DNA follows: TGTGCCAGCAGTTACGATATCAGGGTGGGACAGGTCTACGAGCAGTACTTC.

V gene TRBV6-6 combines with J gene TRBJ1-2; the match to TRBD1 covers 8 bases. Germline V gene sequence: CDR1 MNHNY, CDR2 SVGAGI (reference sequence). Germline trimming cut 6 bases from V and 5 bases from J; bases unmatched to any gene: 11. The CDR3 loop spans 15 amino acids. The CDR3 nucleotides are TGTGCCAGCAGCACCGGACAGGGCTCCGATTATGGCTACACCTTC. Translating it yields CASSTGQGSDYGYTF.

CDR3 DNA sequence: TGTGCCAGCAGTGACAGGACAGAGCAGTACTTC. Translation gives CASSDRTEQYF. This chain joins TRBV27 and TRBJ2-7, with D possibly matching TRBD1 (6 bases). Trimming took off 5 bases at V and 7 bases at J, with 9 bases between the two ends. CDR1 and CDR2 (germline): MNHEY, SMNVEV (reference sequence). The CDR3 length is 11 residues.

A remark on this clone: Other DNA sequences of this sample code for an identical CDR3. The chain recombines TRBV10-3 with TRBJ1-6, with TRBD1 identical over 9 bases. CDR1 and CDR2 from the germline V gene are ENHRY and SYGVKD. The CDR3 is 13 amino acids. The ends lost 6 bases at V and 10 bases at J; junction bases unmatched: 4. The CDR3 nucleotides are TGTGCCATCAGGGGACAGGGAGGCTCACCCCTCCACTTT. Amino acid sequence: CAIRGQGGSPLHF.

The chain is built from TRBV10-1 and TRBJ1-1; a possible D gene is TRBD1 (5 bases). V was pared by 0 bases and J by 10 bases, with 15 bases between. Germline V CDR1 and CDR2: WNHNN, SYGVQD (reference sequence). CDR3 length: 14 amino acids. In DNA form, the CDR3 reads TGCGCCAGCAGTGAGTCTAACCCCCGAAGGGGAGCTTTCTTT. Its translation: CASSESNPRRGAFF.

The chain recombines TRBV4-2 with TRBJ1-2; TRBD1 is a possible D gene (6 bases). The CDR3 sequence is 13 residues long. V lost 5 bases, J lost 3 bases, and 10 bases lay in between. Per the germline V gene, CDR1 is LGHNA and CDR2 is YNFKEQ. CDR3 sequence: CASSNGQYYGYTF. CDR3 nucleotide sequence: TGTGCCAGCAGCAACGGACAGTACTATGGCTACACCTTC.

The CDR3 spells CASSLELGGQETQYF. The CDR3 region has the DNA TGTGCCAGCAGCTTAGAGCTCGGAGGGCAAGAGACCCAGTACTTC. This sequence joins TRBV7-8 and TRBJ2-5; perhaps TRBD2 as D (6 bases). The CDR3 spans 15 residues. V dropped 1 base and J dropped 2 bases, with 11 bases sitting between them. CDR1 is SGHVS and CDR2 is FQNEAQ in the germline V gene. The variable domain in full, completed from reference TRBV7-8 and TRBJ2-5, reads GAGVSQSPRYKVAKRGQDVALRCDPISGHVSLFWYQQALGQGPEFLTYFQNEAQLDKSGLPSDRFFAERPEGSVSTLKIQRTQQEDSAVYLCASSLELGGQETQYFGPGTRLLVL.

The chain couples TRBV5-4 to TRBJ1-5; D unclear. In germline, CDR1 is SGHNT, CDR2 YYREEE (reference sequence). The CDR3 spans 12 residues. Trimming removed 0 bases from V and 9 bases from J, with 7 bases in between. DNA of the CDR3: TGTGCCAGCAGCTTGGAAGTCGGGCCCCAGCATTTT. Translating it yields CASSLEVGPQHF.

The chain uses TRBV6-5 and TRBJ1-5, with D uncertain. Per the germline V gene, CDR1 is MNHEY and CDR2 is SVGAGI. The CDR3 extends over 14 amino acids. V was shortened by 7 bases and J by 0 bases, with 10 bases between the two germline ends. CDR3 amino acids: CASINGYSNQPQHF. In nucleotides, the CDR3 is TGTGCCAGCATAAACGGGTATAGCAATCAGCCCCAGCATTTT.

A few counts support this clone. This chain connects TRBV7-2 to TRBJ2-2; D may be TRBD2 (6 bases). The CDR3 loop spans 14 amino acids. V lost 2 bases and J 6 bases, leaving 10 bases between the germline ends. Germline lookup yields CDR1 SGHTA and CDR2 FQGNSA. DNA for the CDR3: TGTGCCAGCAGCTTAAATTGGGGGGCCGGGGAGCTGTTTTTT. It specifies CASSLNWGAGELFF.

The rearrangement uses TRBV14 and TRBJ1-1; possible D gene TRBD1, 6 bases. Germline CDR1 reads SGHDN; CDR2 reads FVKESK. Trimming shortened V by 1 base and J by 10 bases, and 16 bases separated the two germline ends. The CDR3 covers 14 residues. In nucleotides, the CDR3 is TGTGCCAGCAGCCAAGTCGATAGGGTAGGGGGAGCTTTCTTT. It encodes CASSQVDRVGGAFF.

The chain employs TRBV18 and TRBJ1-6, with D tentatively TRBD1 (6 bases). Per germline, CDR1 KGHSH and CDR2 LQKENI. The CDR3 extends over 14 amino acids. V lost 1 base to trimming and J lost 16 bases, with 17 bases between them. This CDR3 reads CASSPLAGAPRLHF. CDR3 DNA: TGTGCCAGCTCACCACTCGCAGGGGCCCCAAGGCTCCACTTT.

The chain recombines TRBV10-3 with TRBJ2-7; 7 positions match TRBD1. This CDR3 comprises 16 residues. From germline, CDR1 is ENHRY and CDR2 SYGVKD. V shed 5 bases, J shed 2 bases, and the junction held 12 bases outside the gene matches. The CDR3 DNA reads as TGTGCCATCAGTCCTCATCTTACAGGGGCGACCTACGAGCAGTACTTC. Its protein is CAISPHLTGATYEQYF.

This chain uses TRBV11-2 with TRBJ1-2, with D unclear. The germline V gene has CDR1 SGHAT and CDR2 FQNNGV. This CDR3 is built from 14 residues. V was clipped by 5 bases and J by 4 bases, with 14 bases between them. Here the CDR3 DNA reads TGTGCCAGCAGCACCCGGACTGGATCCTATGGCTACACCTTC. Translating gives CASSTRTGSYGYTF.

In regard to this clone: Other DNA sequences from this sample encode an identical CDR3 as well. The chain joins TRBV7-9 to TRBJ1-1; the match to TRBD1 covers 7 bases. V shed 5 bases and J 2 bases; nucleotides not matched to a gene: 5. The CDR3 is 14 amino acids. CDR1 and CDR2 (germline): SEHNR, FQNEAQ (reference sequence). CDR3 sequence: CASSLGQINTEAFF. CDR3 DNA sequence: TGTGCCAGCAGCCTGGGACAGATAAACACTGAAGCTTTCTTT.